This T cell receptor (beta chain) comes out of a study of CD8 T cells in ankylosing spondylitis. At least ten counts were recorded for this clonotype. Its antigen is undetermined. Researchers built TCR beta libraries using quantitative 5'-RACE with molecular barcodes. TCRdb itself ran the 5' RACE reads through MiXCR, one entry per CDR3 protein. The repertoire consists of roughly 86,000 distinct CDR3 sequences, with approximately 9% occurring once and the leading ten covering 5.1%. The CDR3 extends over 14 amino acids. The junction had 5 bases not matched to a gene; V was cut back by 7 bases and J by 0 bases. Germline CDR1 MNHEY, CDR2 SMNVEV (reference sequence). Broader study findings: A number of the motif variants had already been described in reactive arthritis synovial fluid and blood. The disease-linked clones had a CD8+ phenotype and low blood frequencies.

The origin of this receptor is a male donor with ankylosing spondylitis or in good health (not recorded which). The sequenced material came from blood, either unsorted or a sorted T cell fraction (not recorded which). V is TRBV27 and J is TRBJ2-7; 8 bases match TRBD1. The CDR3 bases are TGTGCCAGCAACCCGACAGGGGACTCCTACGAGCAGTACTTC. Translating it yields CASNPTGDSYEQYF.